The entry that follows covers one TCR beta chain sequence. Its target antigen remains unknown. No base qualities exist here, and no much larger clone lies one base off it. TCR beta CDR3 regions were sequenced from DNA using the immunoSEQ Assay. In the paper's pipeline: T cell density was computed as TCR beta template counts normalized to usable DNA estimated by amplifying housekeeping genes. Richness was estimated using the preseqR package, with extrapolation to 400,000 templates for PBMC samples and to 120,000 templates for tissue samples. Clonality was taken to be one minus Pielou's evenness. Tissue-enriched TCRs were identified by differential abundance testing using productive amino-acid clonotypes, minimum total count 5 and alpha 0.1. The Jaccard Index and the Morisita Overlap Index were used to measure repertoire overlap between compartments. GLIPH grouped TCR beta CDR3s together with public tetramer-defined viral CDR3s, and a viral motif had to include at least three viral sequences and show V-gene enrichment. TCRdb stores this immuneACCESS table with in-frame sequences only. Part of the clones is absent; in the studies checked, under half of the shortfall reflects unresolved V genes, and no reason is known for the rest. V and J calls and clone size are given by that table; D and trimming were obtained from the DNA. The sample table lists a few thousand clones, approximately 31% of them with a count of one. In total, the top ten clones hold about a sixth of the sample.

Uninvolved adjacent lung was obtained at least 2 cm from the tumor margin, and the absence of atypia was confirmed by two independent pathologists. At diagnosis, peripheral blood, uninvolved tumor-adjacent lung and tumor were collected and were preserved as a mix of fresh-frozen and FFPE material. The data are from a study of T cells in localized non-small cell lung cancer (dated by TCRdb to 2020 to 2022). In the study overall: The study examined T cell repertoires in approximately 240 patients with early-stage NSCLC and compared tumors with uninvolved tumor-adjacent lungs. The cohort comprised some 240 treatment-naïve NSCLC patients with resected, localized lung tumors. A mean age of approximately 66 years was recorded for the NSCLC patients, of whom 129 were male and over 100 were female. What the research found in general, with its limitations: Because multi-region tumor sequencing was not performed, intratumor heterogeneity could not be ruled out. Longer overall survival was associated with higher blood T cell density, whereas shorter survival was associated with higher adjacent-lung clonality. Because the study design was exploratory, TCR variables were selected using unadjusted p-values without false-discovery rate correction. A median of about 55 of the top 100 tumor clones were detected in paired uninvolved adjacent lung, and around 30 of these tumor clones were also found among the top 100 clones of the paired uninvolved adjacent lung. Uninvolved tumor-adjacent lung showed the highest T cell clonality, higher than tumor, which suggests more focused antigenic responses in the adjacent lung.

Trimming removed 4 bases from V and 9 bases from J, leaving 13 bases between the germline ends. CDR1 SGHDN and CDR2 FVKESK are derived from the germline V gene. Spanning cysteine to phenylalanine, the CDR3 consists of 13 amino acids. Kept here is only the CDR3 DNA, which spans 39 bases and is read in frame from base 1. The material was normal lung tissue next to the tumor, obtained before any cancer treatment. This receptor was identified in a woman aged 40-69 years with stage II squamous cell lung carcinoma. The V and J segments used are TRBV14 and TRBJ2-1; TRBD2 might be the D gene, on 5 matching bases. The sequence in DNA is TGTGCCAGCAGCCCGGCCAGGAGCGGTGAGCAGTTCTTC. This codes for CASSPARSGEQFF.